Below are 18 T cell receptor beta chains sequenced from a single sample in a study of glioma-infiltrating T cells. Using RNA template, CDR3s of TCR alpha and beta were amplified with iRepertoire arm-PCR. TCRdb passed the multiplex PCR reads through MiXCR, listing each CDR3 protein once. Of some 40,000 distinct CDR3 sequences in the sample, about a fifth were seen once. Sequences were obtained from glioma tissue, nonneoplastic brain tissue, or PBMCs (not recorded which). These receptors all stem from a human donor with low-grade glioma or glioblastoma, undergoing nonglioma brain surgery, or in good health (not recorded which).

In this sample, this clonotype is medium-sized. The rearrangement links TRBV28 to TRBJ2-3; D is unclear. Germline CDR1 and CDR2: MDHEN and SYDVKM. The V and J ends lost 6 bases and 7 bases respectively, with 8 bases between them. The CDR3 has 11 residues. CDR3 loop: CASSRVHTQYF. Here the CDR3 DNA reads TGTGCCAGCAGCCGCGTTCATACGCAGTATTTT.

In the case of this clonotype: One base away lies a much larger clone, so this may be a sequencing read error. This sequence joins TRBV12-3 or TRBV12-4 and TRBJ1-1; D possibly corresponds to TRBD1 (6 bases). Trimming left V 2 bases short and J 9 bases short, with 16 bases between. The CDR3 length is 14 residues. In nucleotides, the CDR3 is TGTGCCAGCAGTTTAAGAGGAAGGGGGGGACAAGCTTTCTTT. This gives the protein CASSLRGRGGQAFF.

With regard to this clonotype: An end of the junction differs from the germline gene, which may be a read error. The J gene is TRBJ2-1, the V gene TRBV2; TRBD2 aligns across 7 bases. This CDR3 is 16 amino acids long. Germline V lookup: CDR1 SNHLY, CDR2 FYNNEI. Here the CDR3 DNA reads TGTGCCAGCAGTGAAGCGTCCGGCGGGAGTACCAATGAGAAGTTCTTC. Amino acid sequence: CASSEASGGSTNEKFF.

There are many counts of this clonotype. This rearrangement joins TRBV28 to TRBJ1-1; D unclear. CDR3 length: 12 amino acids. The germline V gene encodes CDR1 MDHEN and CDR2 SYDVKM. Deletions cut 2 bases from V and 9 bases from J, with 10 bases between. CDR3 bases: TGTGCCAGCAGTTTAAGGCCCCCTAAAGCTTTCTTT. It specifies CASSLRPPKAFF.

With respect to this clonotype: This may be a read error: a much more frequent sequence differs by one nucleotide. The CDR3 region has the DNA TGCAGCGTTTCCGGGACTCGAGGCGAGCAGTACTTC. It translates to CSVSGTRGEQYF. The V and J genes are TRBV29-1 and TRBJ2-7; D is perhaps TRBD2 (6 bases). V was pared by 5 bases and J by 6 bases, with 14 bases between. CDR3 size: 12 residues. The germline V gene has CDR1 SQVTM and CDR2 ANQGSEA.

This clonotype was recorded many times. The chain is built from TRBV19 and TRBJ2-3; 8 bases agree with TRBD1. The CDR3 totals 12 residues. V lost 4 bases, J lost 9 bases, and 3 bases stayed unmatched. Germline V lookup: CDR1 LNHDA, CDR2 SQIVND (reference sequence). The CDR3 reads CASSTGQGTQYF. In DNA form, the CDR3 reads TGTGCCAGTAGTACCGGACAGGGAACGCAGTATTTT.

As for this clonotype: A much bigger clone sits one base away, suggesting this may be a read error. The chain couples TRBV19 to TRBJ1-2; D is unclear. V was trimmed by 7 bases and J by 4 bases, leaving 13 bases between them. The CDR3 runs to 13 residues. Germline V gene lookup returns CDR1 LNHDA and CDR2 SQIVND (reference sequence). The CDR3 coding sequence is TGTGCCAGTACGGCTCCGGCGTGCTATGGCTACACCTTC. The encoded protein is CASTAPACYGYTF.

On this clonotype: A clone one base away is much larger, so this may be a read error. The J gene is TRBJ2-7, the V gene TRBV4-1; no reliable D call. V shed 4 bases and J shed 2 bases, with 12 bases lying between them. The CDR3 is 14 residues long. The V gene's germline CDR1 is MGHRA and CDR2 YSYEKL. CDR3 DNA sequence: TGCGCCAGCAGCCGAACGTGGAACCCCTACGAGCAGTACTTC. Residues: CASSRTWNPYEQYF.

In this sample, this clonotype turned up many times. The V call is TRBV2, the J call TRBJ2-2, with D tentatively TRBD2 (5 bases). V lost 2 bases, J lost 0 bases, and 10 bases lay in between. Germline assignment: CDR1 SNHLY and CDR2 FYNNEI. The CDR3 is 16 amino acids. The CDR3 reads CASSERDPSNTGELFF. Here the CDR3 DNA reads TGTGCCAGCAGTGAACGGGATCCCTCGAACACCGGGGAGCTGTTTTTT. The full variable domain, with the rest looked up from reference TRBV2 and TRBJ2-2, is EPEVTQTPSHQVTQMGQEVILRCVPISNHLYFYWYRQILGQKVEFLVSFYNNEISEKSEIFDDQFSVERPDGSNFTLKIRSTKLEDSAMYFCASSERDPSNTGELFFGEGSRLTVL.

The chain uses TRBV7-9 and TRBJ1-2; D gene uncertain. This CDR3 spans 15 amino acids. V lost 8 bases, J lost 4 bases, and 20 bases lay in between. Germline V gene sequence: CDR1 SEHNR, CDR2 FQNEAQ (reference sequence). This chain's CDR3 is CASGLFDRTSYGYTF. In DNA form, the CDR3 reads TGTGCCAGCGGGTTGTTTGACCGGACTAGCTATGGCTACACCTTC.

Concerning this clonotype: This could be a read error, since a much larger clone is one nucleotide away. The CDR3 coding sequence is TGCGCCAGCAGACCCGGGGGCATGAACACTGAAGCTTTCTTT. Residues: CASRPGGMNTEAFF. The chain recombines TRBV5-1 with TRBJ1-1, with a weak D call TRBD1 (6 bases). Germline V gene data show CDR1 as SGHRS and CDR2 as YFSETQ. The V end was cut by 5 bases, the J end by 0 bases, with 11 bases between. There are 14 residues in the CDR3. The full variable domain, with the rest looked up from reference TRBV5-1 and TRBJ1-1, is KAGVTQTPRYLIKTRGQQVTLSCSPISGHRSVSWYQQTPGQGLQFLFEYFSETQRNKGNFPGRFSGRQFSNSRSEMNVSTLELGDSALYLCASRPGGMNTEAFFGQGTRLTVV.

This clonotype was observed a single time. A read error may produce the germline difference seen at one junction end. This chain joins TRBV12-3 or TRBV12-4 and TRBJ2-5; maybe TRBD2 (5 bases). This CDR3 comprises 13 residues. CDR3: CARAGRGPETQSF. CDR3 sequence (DNA): TGTGCCCGCGCGGGCCGAGGGCCCGAGACCCAGTCCTTC.

With respect to this clonotype: Because the CDR3 is missing its conserved closing phenylalanine or tryptophan, this is likely a read error. The chain employs TRBV19 and TRBJ2-1; D ambiguous. Germline lookup yields CDR1 LNHDA and CDR2 SQIVND (reference sequence). Trimming stripped 8 bases from V and 0 bases from J, with 8 bases between. The CDR3 has 13 residues. The CDR3: CASGPSSYNEQFI. The CDR3 DNA is TGTGCCAGTGGTCCCAGCTCCTACAATGAGCAGTTCATC.

This clonotype appeared a few times. The genes are TRBV19 and TRBJ2-1; 11 bases are shared with TRBD2. The CDR3 loop spans 15 amino acids. Germline CDR1 and CDR2: LNHDA and SQIVND (reference sequence). The junction had 5 bases not matched to a gene; V was cut back by 5 bases and J by 5 bases. The CDR3 nucleotides are TGTGCCAGTAGTGCAGGACTAGCGGGTGACAATGAGCAGTTCTTC. Encoded protein: CASSAGLAGDNEQFF.

This clonotype was recorded at least ten times. The rearrangement joins TRBV2 to TRBJ2-3, with no clear D. Looked up from germline, CDR1 is SNHLY and CDR2 is FYNNEI. This CDR3 spans 12 amino acids. With 3 bases removed from V and 2 bases from J, the gap between germline ends came to 3 bases. CDR3 protein: CASSDDTDTQYF. The CDR3 DNA sequence: TGTGCCAGCAGTGACGACACAGATACGCAGTATTTT.

Many counts were recorded for this clonotype. This chain connects TRBV20-1 to TRBJ2-3, with 7 bases fitting TRBD2. The V gene end was trimmed by 5 bases and the J gene end by 4 bases; junction bases not matched to a gene: 6. CDR3 size: 13 residues. CDR1 DFQATT and CDR2 SNEGSKA come from the germline V gene (reference sequence). CDR3 sequence reads: CSALRGGADTQYF. CDR3 DNA sequence: TGCAGTGCTCTCCGGGGAGGGGCAGATACGCAGTATTTT.

With regard to this clonotype: An end of the junction differs from the germline gene, which may be a read error. The chain uses TRBV4-1 and TRBJ2-1; 12 bases line up with TRBD2. There are 15 residues in the CDR3. The germline CDR1 and CDR2 sequences are MGHRA and YSYEKL. Here the CDR3 DNA reads TGCGCCAGCAACCAAGAACTAGCGGGAGGCAATGAGCAGTTCTTC. Translating gives CASNQELAGGNEQFF.

At least ten counts were recorded for this clonotype. This sequence joins TRBV2 and TRBJ2-1; 13 bases match TRBD2. The V gene end was trimmed by 5 bases and the J gene end by 4 bases; junction bases not matched to a gene: 5. This CDR3 is 16 amino acids long. Per germline, CDR1 SNHLY and CDR2 FYNNEI. In DNA, the CDR3 is TGTGCCAGCAGTAGACTAGCGGGGGGATTGTACAATGAGCAGTTCTTC. It codes for CASSRLAGGLYNEQFF.